This is a list of T cell receptor beta chains from one sample in a study of T cell responses to AZD1222 COVID-19 vaccine. Profiled with immunoSEQ multiplex PCR; TCRdb holds only in-frame clones, not every one. The sample carries 150,000 to 200,000 clones, 88% recorded once. Sequenced material: peripheral blood, taken 28 days after the second AZD1222 dose. The receptors originated from an adult who received the AZD1222 COVID-19 vaccine. Both conserved end residues are part of each CDR3. Each record gives: V gene, CDR3 protein.

v_call: TRBV6-5; cdr3_aa: CASSPKDRQNSPLHF
v_call: TRBV15; cdr3_aa: CATSRAIGTLGEQYF
v_call: TRBV19; cdr3_aa: CASRQAGGRSYEQYF
v_call: TRBV6-1; cdr3_aa: CAGSEGWRLTEAFF
v_call: TRBV3-1/TRBV3-2; cdr3_aa: CASSQGVGRYGELFF
v_call: TRBV19; cdr3_aa: CASSTPSTASTF
v_call: TRBV11-3; cdr3_aa: CASSLGGAPGNTIYF
v_call: TRBV5-6; cdr3_aa: CASSLTGGMTGELFF
v_call: TRBV6-5; cdr3_aa: CASSYYGQGVGYEQYF
v_call: TRBV9; cdr3_aa: CASSPRTGNSGNTIYF
v_call: TRBV4-1; cdr3_aa: CASSHPMTSGGAETQYF
v_call: TRBV18; cdr3_aa: CASSPPAGYNEQFF
v_call: TRBV19; cdr3_aa: CASSMPRTLTGELFF
v_call: TRBV30; cdr3_aa: CAWSKTGGLGHGYTF
v_call: TRBV6-1; cdr3_aa: CASSEQAGGGGYTF
v_call: TRBV11-2; cdr3_aa: CASSLDRANQPQHF